Below, 12 T cell receptor beta chains from the same sample are listed, as sequenced in a study of cytomegalovirus exposure and HLA in healthy donors (TCRdb year 2017). The protocol used for the library was the immunoSEQ multiplex PCR assay. For the multiplex PCR, a mixture combining 60 forward primers for TCR Vbeta segments and 13 reverse primers for TCR Jbeta segments was used. TCRdb took over this immuneACCESS table, retaining in-frame rearrangements with V and J assigned. Such tables are incomplete; in checked studies, under half of the missing clones stem from an unresolved V gene, and the remainder is unexplained. The sample has more than 80,000 clones on record, 60% to 75% of them singletons. The top ten hold 2.5% to 3.5% of the sample. Sample: PBMCs. The receptors originated from a male donor in good health and CMV-seropositive.

The chain employs TRBV27 and TRBJ2-7; a possible D gene is TRBD1 (6 bases). CDR1 MNHEY and CDR2 SMNVEV come from the germline V gene (reference sequence). V shed 3 bases and J shed 2 bases, with 11 bases lying between them. This CDR3 contains 14 residues. In DNA, the CDR3 is TGTGCCAGCAGTTTTTCAGGGGCAACCTACGAGCAGTACTTC. This codes for CASSFSGATYEQYF.

This clone has more than one count but fewer than ten. V is TRBV5-1 and J is TRBJ2-1; TRBD2 agrees at 15 bases. The V segment lost 4 bases and the J segment 0 bases; nucleotides outside the gene matches: 8. Germline V CDR1 and CDR2: SGHRS, YFSETQ. This CDR3 has 19 residues. The CDR3 coding sequence is TGCGCCAGCAGCATGGGACTAGCGGGAGGAGGGAGCTCCTACAATGAGCAGTTCTTC. This encodes CASSMGLAGGGSSYNEQFF.

V is TRBV6-5 and J is TRBJ1-6, with 10 bases lining up with TRBD1. The CDR3 loop spans 16 amino acids. Germline assignment: CDR1 MNHEY and CDR2 SVGAGI. V lost 0 bases, J lost 8 bases, and 4 bases stayed unmatched. CDR3 sequence: CASSYSTGGLDSPLHF. Written as DNA, the CDR3 is TGTGCCAGCAGTTACTCGACAGGGGGCTTGGATTCACCCCTCCACTTT.

The CDR3 region is CASAQGTGAYEQYF. The CDR3 DNA sequence: TGTGCCAGCGCCCAGGGGACAGGGGCCTACGAGCAGTACTTC. The chain employs TRBV6-6 and TRBJ2-7; 10 bases line up with TRBD1. V gave up 8 bases and J gave up 2 bases; unmatched junction bases: 6. Germline loops: CDR1 MNHNY, CDR2 SVGAGI (reference sequence). The CDR3 is made up of 14 amino acids.

The chain joins TRBV29-1 to TRBJ1-2; 7 bases line up with TRBD1. V dropped 3 bases and J dropped 8; count of bases not matched to a gene: 12. Germline V gene data show CDR1 as SQVTM and CDR2 as ANQGSEA. The CDR3 is 14 amino acids. The CDR3 coding sequence is TGCAGCGTTGACCATCCGGGAGGGGGCGAGGGCTACACCTTC. Translating it yields CSVDHPGGGEGYTF.

The chain uses TRBV4-2 and TRBJ2-1; a weak D match, TRBD1 (5 bases). The CDR3 is made up of 16 amino acids. CDR1 and CDR2 (germline): LGHNA, YNFKEQ. Trimming stripped 1 base from V and 6 bases from J, with 16 bases between. This CDR3 is CASSQAGQGIGNEQFF. DNA for the CDR3: TGTGCCAGCAGCCAAGCCGGCCAGGGAATAGGCAATGAGCAGTTCTTC.

V gene TRBV28 combines with J gene TRBJ2-7; a possible D gene is TRBD2 (5 bases). V lost 3 bases, J lost 6 bases, and 15 bases lay in between. Germline-derived CDR1 and CDR2 are MDHEN and SYDVKM. There are 14 residues in the CDR3. This CDR3 is CASSFPEGYREQYF. DNA for the CDR3: TGTGCCAGCAGTTTTCCCGAGGGCTACCGCGAGCAGTACTTC.

The chain joins TRBV7-2 to TRBJ2-7; D unclear. The CDR3 loop spans 12 amino acids. Germline V CDR1 and CDR2: SGHTA, FQGNSA. The germline V and J ends were trimmed by 5 bases and 2 bases, with 7 bases remaining between them. CDR3 in DNA: TGTGCCAGCAGCAGGAGTACCTACGAGCAGTACTTC. It translates to CASSRSTYEQYF.

This clone was observed a handful of times. The chain couples TRBV4-2 to TRBJ1-2; a weak D match, TRBD1 (5 bases). With 5 bases removed from V and 3 bases from J, the gap between germline ends came to 16 bases. Looked up from germline, CDR1 is LGHNA and CDR2 is YNFKEQ. CDR3 length: 15 residues. CDR3 loop: CASSEPGKVDYGYTF. CDR3 sequence (DNA): TGTGCCAGCAGCGAACCAGGGAAGGTCGACTATGGCTACACCTTC.

The rearrangement links TRBV7-6 to TRBJ2-3, with no clear D. From germline, CDR1 is SGHVS and CDR2 FNYEAQ. This CDR3 spans 15 amino acids. The V and J ends lost 1 base and 1 base respectively, with 9 bases between them. The CDR3 DNA follows: TGTGCCAGCAGCTTAGGGCTGCCCGGCACAGATACGCAGTATTTT. It is translated as CASSLGLPGTDTQYF.

The V and J genes are TRBV4-2 and TRBJ2-3, with 9 bases identical to TRBD2. The CDR3 consists of 19 residues. V was pared by 0 bases and J by 1 base, with 11 bases of the junction left unmatched. The germline V gene has CDR1 LGHNA and CDR2 YNFKEQ. The CDR3: CASSQDGSGRGRGTDTQYF. The CDR3 nucleotides read TGTGCCAGCAGCCAAGACGGTAGCGGGAGAGGTCGGGGCACAGATACGCAGTATTTT.

The genes are TRBV2 and TRBJ2-7; TRBD1 agrees at 12 bases. V lost 5 bases and J lost 5; bases outside the gene matches: 7. The CDR3 is made up of 15 amino acids. The germline V gene has CDR1 SNHLY and CDR2 FYNNEI. CDR3 residues: CASSYTGTGGDEQYF. The CDR3 DNA reads as TGTGCCAGCAGTTATACCGGGACAGGGGGCGACGAGCAGTACTTC.